This paragraph covers one T cell receptor (beta chain) sequence. This record belongs to a study of blood T cell repertoires in COVID-19. Turning to the study itself: There were acute and convalescent COVID-19 samples, and they came from the United States, Italy and Spain.

This CDR3 region has 15 residues. V gave up 0 bases and J gave up 6 bases; unmatched junction bases: 0. Profiled with immunoSEQ multiplex PCR; TCRdb holds only in-frame clones, not every one. This repertoire shows about 55,000 clones, 80% to 85% found once; its top ten account for roughly 2%. Source material: peripheral blood. The TCR comes from a woman in her sixties or seventies with acute or convalescent COVID-19. The V gene is TRBV5-3, the J gene TRBJ2-1; 13 bases map to TRBD2. TRBV5-3 is noted as an ORF with a role that remains uncertain. This CDR3 is CARSLGLAGGNEQFF. As DNA, the CDR3 is TGTGCCAGAAGCTTGGGACTAGCGGGGGGCAATGAGCAGTTCTTC.